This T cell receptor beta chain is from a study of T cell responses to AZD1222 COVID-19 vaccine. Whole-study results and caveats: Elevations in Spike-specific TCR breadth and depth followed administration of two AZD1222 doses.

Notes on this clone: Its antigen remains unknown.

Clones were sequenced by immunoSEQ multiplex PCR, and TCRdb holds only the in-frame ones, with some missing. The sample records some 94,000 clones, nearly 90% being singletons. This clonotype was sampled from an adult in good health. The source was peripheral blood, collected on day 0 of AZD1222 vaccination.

This CDR3 is CASSVPGRGTGELFF. The CDR3 nucleotides are TGTGCCAGCAGCGTTCCGGGTCGAGGGACCGGGGAGCTGTTTTTT. The chain couples TRBV6-2 or TRBV6-3 to TRBJ2-2; TRBD2 might be the D (5 bases). This CDR3 region has 15 residues. The V end was cut by 6 bases, the J end by 5 bases, with 16 bases between. Germline CDR1 and CDR2: MNHEY and SVGEGT.